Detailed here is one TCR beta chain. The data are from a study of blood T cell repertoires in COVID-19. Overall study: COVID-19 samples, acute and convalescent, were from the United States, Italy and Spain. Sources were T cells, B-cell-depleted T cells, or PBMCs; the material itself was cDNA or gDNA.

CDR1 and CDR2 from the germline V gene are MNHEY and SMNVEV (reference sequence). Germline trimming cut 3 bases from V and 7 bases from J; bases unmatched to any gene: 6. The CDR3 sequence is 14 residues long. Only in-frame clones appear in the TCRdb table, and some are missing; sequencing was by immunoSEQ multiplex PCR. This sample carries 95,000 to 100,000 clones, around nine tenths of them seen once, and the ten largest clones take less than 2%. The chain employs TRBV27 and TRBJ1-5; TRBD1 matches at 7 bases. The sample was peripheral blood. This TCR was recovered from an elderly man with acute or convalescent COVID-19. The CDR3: CASSFPNRGQPQHF. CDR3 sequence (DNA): TGTGCCAGCAGTTTCCCCAACAGGGGCCAGCCCCAGCATTTT.